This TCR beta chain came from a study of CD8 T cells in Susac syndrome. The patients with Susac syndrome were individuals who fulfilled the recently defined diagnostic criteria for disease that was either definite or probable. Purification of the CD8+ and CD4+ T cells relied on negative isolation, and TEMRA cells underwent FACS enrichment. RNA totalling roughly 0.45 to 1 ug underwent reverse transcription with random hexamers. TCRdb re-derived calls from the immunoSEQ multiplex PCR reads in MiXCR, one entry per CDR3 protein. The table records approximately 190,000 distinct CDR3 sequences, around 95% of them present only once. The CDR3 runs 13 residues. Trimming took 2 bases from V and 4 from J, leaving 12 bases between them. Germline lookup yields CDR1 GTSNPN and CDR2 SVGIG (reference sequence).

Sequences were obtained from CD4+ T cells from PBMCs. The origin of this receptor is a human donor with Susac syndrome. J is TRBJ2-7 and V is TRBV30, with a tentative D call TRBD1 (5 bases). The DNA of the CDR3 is TGTGCCTGGAGTCTATTTAGGGGATACGAGCAGTACTTC. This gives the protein CAWSLFRGYEQYF.